This T cell receptor beta chain was obtained from a study of blood T cells in healthy people across ages. Study observations and caveats: Across the age range, TCR beta diversity per million T cells fell in a roughly linear way.

Comments on this clonotype: Its antigen is unidentified.

The second PCR ran about 6 to 11 cycles with a sample-barcoded 5' primer and J-beta primers. TCRdb reprocessed the 5' RACE reads with MiXCR, giving one entry per CDR3 protein. In the table there are more than 700,000 distinct CDR3 sequences, 53% of which are singletons. Losses at the gene ends were 0 bases for V and 6 bases for J; bases not matched to a gene: 8. Germline lookup yields CDR1 SGHRS and CDR2 YFSETQ. This CDR3 is 17 amino acids long. This chain links TRBV5-1 with TRBJ2-3, with TRBD2 identical over 12 bases. The receptor was derived from a man older than 75 in good health. The sequenced material came from blood. CDR3 sequence (DNA): TGCGCCAGCAGCTTGGCCCAAGCTACTAGCGGGGGGGATACGCAGTATTTT. Amino acids: CASSLAQATSGGDTQYF.